The 9 T cell receptor beta chains below all came from one sample that was sequenced in a study of blood T cell repertoires in COVID-19. Method: immunoSEQ multiplex PCR; TCRdb's copy keeps in-frame clones and lacks some. The sample has 150,000 to 200,000 clones, roughly four fifths seen once. Sample: peripheral blood. The receptors originated from a human donor in a cohort sampled during active COVID-19.

The rearrangement links TRBV14 to TRBJ1-3, with unresolved D. CDR3 size: 13 residues. The V and J ends lost 4 bases and 8 bases respectively, with 12 bases between them. The germline gives CDR1 SGHDN, CDR2 FVKESK. The CDR3 region is CASSPWMEHTIYF. The DNA for the CDR3 is TGTGCCAGCAGCCCCTGGATGGAGCACACCATATATTTT.

The rearrangement uses TRBV21-1 and TRBJ2-7; the table calls TRBD2, which could not be checked here. TRBV21-1 is a listed pseudogene. This CDR3 has 13 residues. CDR3 nucleotide sequence: TGTGCCAGCAGCAAAGATTCGGCGGGCCCCAGGTACTTC. It encodes CASSKDSAGPRYF.

This clone showed up just once. The chain is built from TRBV5-5 and TRBJ2-1, with 9 bases identical to TRBD2. J lost 9 bases, V lost 0 bases, and 10 bases had no gene match. The CDR3 extends over 16 amino acids. Germline V lookup: CDR1 SGHKS, CDR2 YYEKEE (reference sequence). The CDR3, as DNA: TGTGCCAGCAGCTTGGGGGGCCTAGCGGGACGGGCTGAGCAGTTCTTC. Amino acids: CASSLGGLAGRAEQFF.

The rearrangement links TRBV19 to TRBJ2-7; 8 bases match TRBD1. The CDR3 consists of 17 residues. CDR1 and CDR2 from the germline V gene are LNHDA and SQIVND (reference sequence). J was trimmed by 3 bases and V by 4 bases; bases with no gene match: 14. The CDR3 region is CASSRPLRTGKRYEQYF. In nucleotides, the CDR3 is TGTGCCAGTAGTAGACCCCTTCGGACAGGGAAGCGCTACGAGCAGTACTTC. Combining the CDR3 with reference TRBV19 and TRBJ2-7 gives the whole variable domain DGGITQSPKYLFRKEGQNVTLSCEQNLNHDAMYWYRQDPGQGLRLIYYSQIVNDFQKGDIAEGYSVSREKKESFPLTVTSAQKNPTAFYLCASSRPLRTGKRYEQYFGPGTRLTVT.

This chain links TRBV27 with TRBJ2-5; D ambiguous. CDR1 is MNHEY and CDR2 is SMNVEV in the germline V gene (reference sequence). V lost 3 bases and J lost 5, with 10 bases in between. The CDR3 length is 13 residues. Written as DNA, the CDR3 is TGTGCCAGCAGTTTCTCGGGTGGGGAGACCCAGTACTTC. Protein sequence: CASSFSGGETQYF.

This sequence joins TRBV6-7 and TRBJ2-7, with 12 bases lining up with TRBD1. TRBV6-7 is treated as an ORF (open reading frame) with a function not yet certain. This CDR3 is built from 18 residues. V lost 2 bases and J lost 4; bases outside the gene matches: 12. CDR3 residues: CASSYANLGTGGWYEQYF. CDR3 sequence (DNA): TGTGCCAGCAGTTACGCGAATCTGGGGACAGGGGGCTGGTACGAGCAGTACTTC.

This chain connects TRBV5-4 to TRBJ2-1; 7 bases fit TRBD2. Germline V gives CDR1 SGHNT, CDR2 YYREEE (reference sequence). V was clipped by 5 bases and J by 7 bases; unmatched bases: 9. The CDR3 has 14 residues. CDR3 sequence (DNA): TGTGCCAGCAGGGGGGGGACTATCGAGAATGAGCAGTTCTTC. It yields the protein CASRGGTIENEQFF.

This clone was counted a few times. V and J are TRBV11-3 and TRBJ2-1; 9 bases are shared with TRBD1. The length of the CDR3 is 12 residues. The germline V gene encodes CDR1 SGHNT and CDR2 YENEEA. J was trimmed by 6 bases and V by 9 bases; bases with no gene match: 3. CDR3 sequence reads: CASPGQGNEQFF. CDR3 nucleotide sequence: TGTGCCAGTCCGGGACAGGGCAATGAGCAGTTCTTC.

The chain joins TRBV19 to TRBJ1-6, with 8 bases identical to TRBD1. Looked up from germline, CDR1 is LNHDA and CDR2 is SQIVND (reference sequence). V trimming: 10 bases; J trimming: 3 bases; junction bases outside the gene matches: 5. The CDR3 is 14 residues long. The CDR3 region has the DNA TGTGCCACGGGACAGGCGGTCTATAATTCACCCCTCCACTTT. This codes for CATGQAVYNSPLHF. The complete variable domain, with remaining parts taken from reference TRBV19 and TRBJ1-6, reads DGGITQSPKYLFRKEGQNVTLSCEQNLNHDAMYWYRQDPGQGLRLIYYSQIVNDFQKGDIAEGYSVSREKKESFPLTVTSAQKNPTAFYLCATGQAVYNSPLHFGNGTRLTVT.